Following are 13 T cell receptor beta chains from one sample sequenced in a study of tumor-infiltrating lymphocytes in primary liver carcinoma (dated by TCRdb to the late 2010s). The data were produced on an Illumina HiSeq 2500. A constant-region primer and ProtoScript II reverse transcriptase were used to reverse-transcribe TCRbeta-specific cDNA from 500 ng total RNA. The TCRbeta libraries were prepared through three rounds of nested multiplex PCR following a slightly modified ARM-PCR procedure. Multiplex TRBV1-TRBV30 forward primers and a Cbeta reverse primer were used in the first two PCR rounds, each of which was run for approximately 9 cycles. TCRdb redid the processing of the public reads, applying fastp at Q25 and MiXCR, and retained in-frame beta chains. Each entry is one CDR3 protein sequence, shown with its most common DNA and genes. In all, the sample holds about 99,000 distinct CDR3 sequences, and about 70% of those were seen once. The ten largest account for over 9% of the sample.

Without any cell sorting, total RNA and DNA were co-extracted from approximately 22-30 mg of bulk tissue using the AllPrep DNA/RNA mini kit. Material for sequencing was liver tumor tissue from sampling region 5. Sample cell subset or site, as interpreted from the label and publication: tumor region T5, tumor centre. The receptor source for this set is a woman aged 60-75 years with primary liver carcinoma and hepatitis B virus infection.

The rearrangement joins TRBV6-1 to TRBJ2-2; 13 nucleotides match TRBD2. The V gene's germline CDR1 is MNHNS and CDR2 SASEGT. CDR3 length equals 17 residues. In DNA, the CDR3 is TGTGTCGGCACCCTGGGACTAGCGGGAAGTAGGACCGGGGAGCTGTTTTTT. Translating it yields CVGTLGLAGSRTGELFF.

V gene TRBV6-5 combines with J gene TRBJ1-1; TRBD1 aligns across 7 bases. The trim removed 10 bases at V and 3 bases at J, leaving 11 bases unmatched. CDR1 MNHEY and CDR2 SVGAGI come from the germline V gene. The CDR3 sequence is 14 residues long. CDR3 sequence: CANRMTGWDTEAFF. The CDR3 DNA sequence: TGTGCCAACAGGATGACAGGGTGGGACACTGAAGCTTTCTTT.

Comment on this clonotype: Being one base from a much bigger clone, this may be a read error. The chain carries TRBV5-5 and TRBJ2-3, with 7 bases aligning to TRBD2. Germline V gene lookup returns CDR1 SGHKS and CDR2 YYEKEE (reference sequence). The CDR3 runs to 15 residues. J gave up 3 bases and V 9 bases, and 13 bases lay outside the gene matches. CDR3 in DNA: TGTGCCAACAGACCTTCCGGGCGGGAGACAGATACGCAGTATTTT. Translating it yields CANRPSGRETDTQYF.

The rearrangement uses TRBV12-3 or TRBV12-4 and TRBJ2-1; 9 bases line up with TRBD1. V shed 4 bases, J shed 13 bases, and the junction held 17 bases outside the gene matches. The CDR3 runs 16 residues. CDR3 in amino acids: CASSSSGQGMVRDQFF. The CDR3 DNA reads as TGTGCCAGCAGTTCCTCCGGACAGGGGATGGTTAGGGATCAGTTCTTC.

A remark on this clonotype: It is unclear where the CDR3 begins or ends on the DNA, so no DNA is shown, and the CDR3 is as TCRdb lists it. The gene calls are TRBV6-5 and TRBJ1-2; TRBD1 is taken as the D call from the table, unchecked against the DNA. Germline V CDR1 and CDR2: MNHEY, SVGAGI. Ends included, the CDR3 has 19 residues. The CDR3 here is CASRPWGQGARGMNHGYNF.

Worth noting for this clonotype: Sequence at one end of the junction differs from germline and may be a read error. The gene calls are TRBV11-3 and TRBJ2-5; D perhaps matches TRBD1 (6 bases). The CDR3 contains 13 residues. Germline V gene sequence: CDR1 SGHNT, CDR2 YENEEA. CDR3 nucleotides: TGTACCAGCACACAGGGTTCACAAGAGATCCAATACTTC. It codes for CTSTQGSQEIQYF.

This clonotype is a singleton in its sample. One end of the junction varies from germline; a read error may be responsible. The chain links TRBV4-2 to TRBJ2-1, with 8 nucleotides matching TRBD2. Germline V gene data show CDR1 as LGHNA and CDR2 as YNFKEQ. This CDR3 contains 15 residues. The chain's CDR3 is CANSQDRTSRNEQFF. CDR3 DNA sequence: TGTGCCAACAGCCAGGATAGGACTAGCCGCAATGAGCAGTTCTTC.

Of note for this clonotype: A junction boundary mismatches the germline segment, possibly from a read error. V and J are TRBV28 and TRBJ2-6; D is unclear. The length of the CDR3 is 13 residues. Germline CDR1 is MDHEN and CDR2 is SYDVKM. As DNA, the CDR3 is TGTACCAGCACCCTATTTGGGGCCAACGTCCTGACTTTC. Translation: CTSTLFGANVLTF.

Worth noting for this clonotype: The junction does not match germline at one end; this may be a read error. The rearrangement links TRBV29-1 to TRBJ2-1; D unresolved. Germline CDR1 is SQVTM and CDR2 is ANQGSEA. This CDR3 is built from 15 residues. CDR3 loop: CSVDPGSRTYDEQFF. The CDR3 DNA reads as TGCAGCGTTGATCCCGGAAGTAGGACCTACGATGAGCAGTTCTTC.

Only a few counts were recorded for this clonotype. Possible read error: a much larger clone is one base away. No conserved phenylalanine or tryptophan is present at the end of the CDR3, so a read error is the likely explanation. The chain combines TRBV12-3 or TRBV12-4 with TRBJ2-5, with D uncertain. The CDR3 length is 11 residues. Trimming cost V 7 bases and J 7 bases, with 10 bases left between them. The CDR3 DNA sequence: TGTGCCAGCACCCCCGGCGGGACCCAGTACTCC. This sequence encodes CASTPGGTQYS.

Concerning this clonotype: This may come from a read error, since a much larger clone is one base off. CDR3 coding DNA: TGTGCCATCAGTCGGGGTAGCGGGGGCACAGATACGCGGTATTTT. Protein product: CAISRGSGGTDTRYF. This sequence joins TRBV10-3 and TRBJ2-3; TRBD2 matches 9 bases. CDR3 length equals 15 residues. Germline CDR1 ENHRY, CDR2 SYGVKD.

Turning to this clonotype: A read error is likely, as this CDR3 ends without the conserved phenylalanine or tryptophan. This chain uses TRBV4-2 with TRBJ2-3; the match to TRBD2 covers 7 bases. This CDR3 region has 16 residues. Per germline, CDR1 LGHNA and CDR2 YNFKEQ. The CDR3 nucleotides are TGTGCCAGCAGCCAAGTGGAGGGAGGGCGCACTGATACGCAGTATTAT. This encodes CASSQVEGGRTDTQYY.

The V gene is TRBV6-6, the J gene TRBJ1-1; maybe TRBD1 (6 bases). The CDR3 has 14 residues. V dropped 0 bases and J dropped 11 bases, with 16 bases sitting between them. Germline CDR1 MNHNY, CDR2 SVGAGI (reference sequence). CDR3 sequence (DNA): TGTGCCAGCAGTTACTCAGGTTTGGGGACAAGCGCTTTCTTT. Its protein product is CASSYSGLGTSAFF.